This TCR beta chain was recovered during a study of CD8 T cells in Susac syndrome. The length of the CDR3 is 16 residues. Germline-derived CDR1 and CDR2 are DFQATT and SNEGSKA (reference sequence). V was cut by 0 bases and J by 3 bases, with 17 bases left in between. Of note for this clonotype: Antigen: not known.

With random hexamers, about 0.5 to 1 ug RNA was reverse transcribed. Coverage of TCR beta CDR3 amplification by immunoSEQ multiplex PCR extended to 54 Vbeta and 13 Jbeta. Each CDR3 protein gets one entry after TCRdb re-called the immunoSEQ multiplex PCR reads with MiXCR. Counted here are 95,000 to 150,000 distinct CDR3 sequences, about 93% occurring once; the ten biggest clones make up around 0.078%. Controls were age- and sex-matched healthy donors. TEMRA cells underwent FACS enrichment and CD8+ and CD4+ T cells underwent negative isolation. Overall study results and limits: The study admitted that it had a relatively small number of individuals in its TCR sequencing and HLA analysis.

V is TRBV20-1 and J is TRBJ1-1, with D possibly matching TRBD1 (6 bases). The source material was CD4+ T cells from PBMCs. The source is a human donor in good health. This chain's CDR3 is CSARELLGGEDTEAFF. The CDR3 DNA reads TGCAGTGCTAGAGAGCTCCTAGGGGGGGAGGACACTGAAGCTTTCTTT.